This T cell receptor beta chain was found in a study of shared clonotypes between healthy human individuals. Donation came from healthy HIV-negative adults that had no recent acute infections or vaccinations. CDR3 length: 14 residues. V was cut by 10 bases and J by 1 base, with 13 bases left in between. From germline, CDR1 is MNHGY and CDR2 SVAAGI. Roughly 27,000 T cell genomes, or approximately 300 ng DNA, went into replicate PCRs of unsorted PBMC. Scientists sequenced DNA from unsorted PBMC on ten immunoSEQ deep assay plates. The method was immunoSEQ multiplex PCR; TCRdb's version includes in-frame clones alone and lacks a portion of them. Seen here are about 450,000 clones, about 76% observed once, and the top ten hold approximately 13%. This clone was observed a handful of times.

The sequenced sample consisted of PBMCs. V and J are TRBV6-9 and TRBJ2-2; D may be TRBD2 (5 bases). This clonotype was obtained from a woman between 35 and 50 years old in good health. Some clones in this sample may be carry-over from other donors' samples. CDR3 sequence (DNA): TGTGCCAATAGAGGGCAGAGGAACACCGGGGAGCTGTTTTTT. Amino acids: CANRGQRNTGELFF.